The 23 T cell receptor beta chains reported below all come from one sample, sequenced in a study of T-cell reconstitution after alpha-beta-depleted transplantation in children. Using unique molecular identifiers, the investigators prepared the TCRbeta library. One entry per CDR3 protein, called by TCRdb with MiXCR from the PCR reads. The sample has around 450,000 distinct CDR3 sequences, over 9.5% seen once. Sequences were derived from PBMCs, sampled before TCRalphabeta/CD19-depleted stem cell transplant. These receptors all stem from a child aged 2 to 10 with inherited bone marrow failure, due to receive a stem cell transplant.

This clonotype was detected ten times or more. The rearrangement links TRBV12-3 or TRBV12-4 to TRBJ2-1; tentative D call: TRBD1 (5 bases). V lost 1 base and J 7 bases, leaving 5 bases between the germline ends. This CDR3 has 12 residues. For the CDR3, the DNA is TGTGCCAGCAGTTTAGGGACAAATGAGCAGTTCTTC. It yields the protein CASSLGTNEQFF.

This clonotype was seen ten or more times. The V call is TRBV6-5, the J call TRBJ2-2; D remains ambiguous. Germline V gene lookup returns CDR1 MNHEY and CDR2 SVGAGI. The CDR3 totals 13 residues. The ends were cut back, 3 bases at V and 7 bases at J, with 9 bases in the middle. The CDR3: CASSYNHGGELFF. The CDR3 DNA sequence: TGTGCCAGCAGTTATAACCATGGCGGGGAGCTGTTTTTT.

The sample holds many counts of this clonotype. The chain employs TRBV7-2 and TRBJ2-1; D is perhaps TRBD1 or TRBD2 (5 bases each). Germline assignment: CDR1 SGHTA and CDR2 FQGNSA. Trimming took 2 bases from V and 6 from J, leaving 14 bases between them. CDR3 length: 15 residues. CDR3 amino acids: CASSLLGERGNEQFF. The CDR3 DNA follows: TGTGCCAGCAGCTTATTAGGGGAGAGGGGCAATGAGCAGTTCTTC. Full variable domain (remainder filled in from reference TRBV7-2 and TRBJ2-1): GAGVSQSPSNKVTEKGKDVELRCDPISGHTALYWYRQSLGQGLEFLIYFQGNSAPDKSGLPSDRFSAERTGGSVSTLTIQRTQQEDSAVYLCASSLLGERGNEQFFGPGTRLTVL.

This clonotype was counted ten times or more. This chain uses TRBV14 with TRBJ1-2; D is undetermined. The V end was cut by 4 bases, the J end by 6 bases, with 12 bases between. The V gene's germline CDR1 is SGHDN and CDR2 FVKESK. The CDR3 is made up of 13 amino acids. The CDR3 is CASSPPGYHGYTF. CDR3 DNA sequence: TGTGCCAGCAGCCCGCCCGGGTACCATGGCTACACCTTC.

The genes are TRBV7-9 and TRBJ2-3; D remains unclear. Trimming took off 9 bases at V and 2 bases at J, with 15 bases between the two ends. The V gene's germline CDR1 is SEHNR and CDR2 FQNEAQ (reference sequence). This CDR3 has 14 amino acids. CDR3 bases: TGTGCCAGTCTGTTCGGAGCGTCCACAGATACGCAGTATTTT. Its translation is CASLFGASTDTQYF.

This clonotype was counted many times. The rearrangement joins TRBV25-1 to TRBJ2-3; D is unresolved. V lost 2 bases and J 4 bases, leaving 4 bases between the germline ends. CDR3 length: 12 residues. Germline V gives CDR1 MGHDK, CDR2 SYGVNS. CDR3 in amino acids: CASSELSDTQYF. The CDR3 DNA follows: TGTGCCAGCAGTGAACTCTCAGATACGCAGTATTTT. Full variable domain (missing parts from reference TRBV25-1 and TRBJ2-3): EADIYQTPRYLVIGTGKKITLECSQTMGHDKMYWYQQDPGMELHLIHYSYGVNSTEKGDLSSESTVSRIRTEHFPLTLESARPSHTSQYLCASSELSDTQYFGPGTRLTVL.

In DNA form, the CDR3 reads TGTGCCAGACTGACGGGCTCCGTGACTAGCGGGAACTTCAATGAGCAGTTCTTC. This gives the protein CARLTGSVTSGNFNEQFF. J is TRBJ2-1 and V is TRBV11-1; 11 bases map to TRBD2. This CDR3 is 18 amino acids long. V shed 9 bases and J 6 bases; nucleotides not matched to a gene: 19. The V gene's germline CDR1 is SGHAT and CDR2 FQDESV (reference sequence). The full variable domain, in which reference TRBV11-1 and TRBJ2-1 provide the parts outside the CDR3, is EAEVAQSPRYKITEKSQAVAFWCDPISGHATLYWYRQILGQGPELLVQFQDESVVDDSQLPKDRFSAERLKGVDSTLKIQPAELGDSAMYLCARLTGSVTSGNFNEQFFGPGTRLTVL.

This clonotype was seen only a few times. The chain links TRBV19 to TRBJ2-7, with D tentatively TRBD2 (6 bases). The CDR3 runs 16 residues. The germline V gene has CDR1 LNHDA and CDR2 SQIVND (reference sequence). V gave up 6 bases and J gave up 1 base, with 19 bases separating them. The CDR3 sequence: CASSYTSGSGSYEQYF. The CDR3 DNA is TGTGCCAGTAGCTATACCAGCGGTAGCGGTTCCTACGAGCAGTACTTC.

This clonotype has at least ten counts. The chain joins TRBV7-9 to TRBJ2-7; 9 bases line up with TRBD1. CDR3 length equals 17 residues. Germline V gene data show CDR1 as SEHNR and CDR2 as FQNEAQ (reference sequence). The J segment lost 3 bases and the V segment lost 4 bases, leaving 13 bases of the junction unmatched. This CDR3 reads CASSSSMGTGIFYEQYF. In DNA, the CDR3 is TGTGCCAGCAGCTCGTCGATGGGGACAGGGATTTTCTACGAGCAGTACTTC. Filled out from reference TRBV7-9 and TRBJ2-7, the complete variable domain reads DTGVSQNPRHKITKRGQNVTFRCDPISEHNRLYWYRQTLGQGPEFLTYFQNEAQLEKSRLLSDRFSAERPKGSFSTLEIQRTEQGDSAMYLCASSSSMGTGIFYEQYFGPGTRLTVT.

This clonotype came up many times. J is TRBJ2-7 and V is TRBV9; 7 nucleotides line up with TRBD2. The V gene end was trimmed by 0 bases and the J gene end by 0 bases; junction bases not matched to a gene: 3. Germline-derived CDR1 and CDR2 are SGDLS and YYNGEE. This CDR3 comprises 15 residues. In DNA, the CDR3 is TGTGCCAGCAGCGTAGGGGGGGGACTCTCCTACGAGCAGTACTTC. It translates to CASSVGGGLSYEQYF.

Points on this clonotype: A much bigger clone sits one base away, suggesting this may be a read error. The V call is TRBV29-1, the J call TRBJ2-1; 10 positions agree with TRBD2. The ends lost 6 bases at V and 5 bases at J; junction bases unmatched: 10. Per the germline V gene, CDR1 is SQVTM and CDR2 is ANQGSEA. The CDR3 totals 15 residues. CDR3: CSVKRTSGTDNEQFF. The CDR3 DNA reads TGCAGCGTCAAGCGGACTAGCGGAACTGACAATGAGCAGTTCTTC.

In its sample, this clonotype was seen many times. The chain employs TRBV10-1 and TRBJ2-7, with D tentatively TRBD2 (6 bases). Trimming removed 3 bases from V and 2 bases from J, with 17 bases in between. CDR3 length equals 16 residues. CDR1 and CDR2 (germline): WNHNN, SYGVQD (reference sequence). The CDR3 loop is CASSDSVGTSTYEQYF. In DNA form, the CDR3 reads TGCGCCAGCAGTGATTCTGTCGGGACTTCAACCTACGAGCAGTACTTC.

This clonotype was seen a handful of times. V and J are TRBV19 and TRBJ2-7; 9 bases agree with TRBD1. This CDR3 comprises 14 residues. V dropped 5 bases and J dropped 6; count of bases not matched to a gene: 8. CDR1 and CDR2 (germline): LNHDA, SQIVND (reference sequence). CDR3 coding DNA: TGTGCCAGTAGTTCGTGGACAGGGGTTCTCGAGCAGTACTTC. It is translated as CASSSWTGVLEQYF.

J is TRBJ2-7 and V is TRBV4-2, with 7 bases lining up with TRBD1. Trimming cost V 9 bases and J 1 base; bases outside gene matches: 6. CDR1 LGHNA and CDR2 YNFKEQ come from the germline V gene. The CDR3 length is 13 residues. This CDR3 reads CARGPGQSYEQYF. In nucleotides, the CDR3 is TGTGCCAGGGGCCCGGGACAGTCCTACGAGCAGTACTTC.

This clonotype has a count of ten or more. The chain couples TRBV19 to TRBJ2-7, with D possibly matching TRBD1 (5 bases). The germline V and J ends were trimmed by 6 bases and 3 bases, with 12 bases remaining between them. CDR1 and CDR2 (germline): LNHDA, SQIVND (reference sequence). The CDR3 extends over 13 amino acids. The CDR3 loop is CASRGRTRYEQYF. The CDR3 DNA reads TGTGCCAGTAGGGGTAGGACACGCTACGAGCAGTACTTC.

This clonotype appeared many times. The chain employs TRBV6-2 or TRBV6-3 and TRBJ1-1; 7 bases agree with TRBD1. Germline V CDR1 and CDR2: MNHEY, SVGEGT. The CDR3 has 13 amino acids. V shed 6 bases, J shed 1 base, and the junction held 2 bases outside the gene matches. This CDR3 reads CASRRDRNTEAFF. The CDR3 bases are TGTGCCAGCAGGAGGGACAGGAACACTGAAGCTTTCTTT.

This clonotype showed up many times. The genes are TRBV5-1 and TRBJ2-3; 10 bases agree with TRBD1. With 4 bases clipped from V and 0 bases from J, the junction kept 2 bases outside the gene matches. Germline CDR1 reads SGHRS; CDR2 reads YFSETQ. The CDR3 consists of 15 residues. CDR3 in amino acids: CASSRGQGSTDTQYF. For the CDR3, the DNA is TGCGCCAGCAGCCGGGGACAGGGGAGCACAGATACGCAGTATTTT.

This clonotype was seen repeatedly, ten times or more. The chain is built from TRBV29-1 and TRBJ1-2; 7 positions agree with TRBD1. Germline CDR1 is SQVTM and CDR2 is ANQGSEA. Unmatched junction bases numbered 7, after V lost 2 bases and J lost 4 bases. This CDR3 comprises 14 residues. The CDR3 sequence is CSVEYRGGGYGYTF. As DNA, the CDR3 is TGCAGCGTTGAATACAGGGGCGGGGGCTATGGCTACACCTTC.

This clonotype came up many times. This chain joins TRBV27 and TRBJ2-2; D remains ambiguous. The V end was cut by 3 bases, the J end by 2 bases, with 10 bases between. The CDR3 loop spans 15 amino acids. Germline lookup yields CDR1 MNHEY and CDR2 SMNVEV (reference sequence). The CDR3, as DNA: TGTGCCAGCAGTTTTTTACAGATTAACACCGGGGAGCTGTTTTTT. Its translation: CASSFLQINTGELFF.

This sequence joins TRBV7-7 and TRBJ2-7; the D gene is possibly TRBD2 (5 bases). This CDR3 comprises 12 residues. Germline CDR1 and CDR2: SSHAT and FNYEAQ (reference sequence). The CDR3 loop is CVGRGVPFEQYF. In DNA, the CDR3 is TGTGTGGGCCGGGGAGTTCCCTTCGAGCAGTACTTC.

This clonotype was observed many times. In DNA form, the CDR3 reads TGTGCCAGCAGTTACTCTCTCTCGCAGACGAGCTCCTACAATGAGCAGTTCTTC. This translates into CASSYSLSQTSSYNEQFF. The chain carries TRBV6-2 or TRBV6-3 and TRBJ2-1; no definite D call. V was shortened by 0 bases and J by 0 bases, with 15 bases between the two germline ends. Germline CDR1 reads MNHEY; CDR2 reads SVGEGT. This CDR3 spans 18 amino acids.

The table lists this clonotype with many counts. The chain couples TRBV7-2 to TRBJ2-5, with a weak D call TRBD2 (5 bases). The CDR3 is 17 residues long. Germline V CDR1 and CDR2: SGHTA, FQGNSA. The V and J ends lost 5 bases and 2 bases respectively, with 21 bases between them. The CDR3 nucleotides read TGTGCCAGCAGCCTCCATGAGTTGGAGGTCCGACAAGAGACCCAGTACTTC. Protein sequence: CASSLHELEVRQETQYF.

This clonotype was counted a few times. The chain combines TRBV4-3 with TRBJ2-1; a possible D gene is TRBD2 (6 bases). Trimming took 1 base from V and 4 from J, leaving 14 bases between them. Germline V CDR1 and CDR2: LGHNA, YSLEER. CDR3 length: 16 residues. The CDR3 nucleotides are TGCGCCAGCAGCCAAGGGGGCTGGGGGGATTACAATGAGCAGTTCTTC. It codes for CASSQGGWGDYNEQFF.